This T cell receptor (beta chain) was profiled in a study of T cell responses to AZD1222 COVID-19 vaccine. Study-wide results and limits: Repertoire samples came only from after the peak T cell response.

CDR3 length: 15 residues. CDR1 SQVTM and CDR2 ANQGSEA come from the germline V gene. J was trimmed by 5 bases and V by 0 bases; bases with no gene match: 4. TCRdb's copy holds only in-frame clones and misses some; the assay was immunoSEQ multiplex PCR. The table has about 190,000 clones, around 87% seen once. As to this clone: The target antigen is unknown.

V and J are TRBV29-1 and TRBJ2-5; TRBD2 matches 12 bases. The sequences come from peripheral blood, collected on day 0 of MenACWY control vaccination. This receptor was identified in an adult in good health. The CDR3: CSVEDLAGGLETQYF. CDR3 bases: TGCAGCGTTGAAGATCTAGCGGGGGGGCTGGAGACCCAGTACTTC. The variable domain in full, with the rest retrieved from reference TRBV29-1 and TRBJ2-5, is SAVISQKPSRDICQRGTSLTIQCQVDSQVTMMFWYRQQPGQSLTLIATANQGSEATYESGFVIDKFPISRPNLTFSTLTVSNMSPEDSSIYLCSVEDLAGGLETQYFGPGTRLLVL.